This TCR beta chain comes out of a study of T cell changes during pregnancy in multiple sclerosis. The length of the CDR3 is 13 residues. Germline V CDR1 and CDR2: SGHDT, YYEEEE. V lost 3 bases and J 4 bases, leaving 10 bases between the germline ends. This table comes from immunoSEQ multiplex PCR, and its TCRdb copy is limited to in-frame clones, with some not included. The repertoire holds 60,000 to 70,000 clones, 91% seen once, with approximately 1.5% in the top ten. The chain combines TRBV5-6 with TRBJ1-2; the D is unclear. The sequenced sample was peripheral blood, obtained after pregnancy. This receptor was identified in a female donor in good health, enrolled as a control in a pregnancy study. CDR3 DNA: TGTGCCAGCAGCTCCCAGATGCTCTATGGCTACACCTTC. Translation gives CASSSQMLYGYTF.